The rows below give T cell receptor beta chains drawn from one sample of a study of a mutant IDH1 vaccine in newly diagnosed glioma. These TCRs are of unknown antigen specificity. Some clones are missing from TCRdb's copy, which holds only in-frame ones; the method was immunoSEQ multiplex PCR. The profile shows about 68,000 clones, 80% to 85% of them singletons. Specimen: PBMCs, collected from a glioma patient whose treatment included an IDH1 peptide vaccine. All receptors come from a man aged 18 to 29 with glioma. CDR3s include the opening cysteine and the closing phenylalanine or tryptophan. The order of the fields is D gene, V gene, clone size, J gene, CDR3 protein, CDR3 DNA. A D gene is named only where the DNA matches it firmly. Clone size is given for some rows only: seen once, a few or many times, or a class if the clone is expanded.

d_call: TRBD2; v_call: TRBV6-6; clone_size: -; j_call: TRBJ2-2; cdr3_aa: CASRFSGTGELFF; cdr3_nt: TGTGCCAGCAGGTTTAGCGGGACTGGGGAGCTGTTTTTT
d_call: TRBD1; v_call: TRBV6-1; clone_size: -; j_call: TRBJ1-5; cdr3_aa: CASSLVDRGSQPQHF; cdr3_nt: TGTGCCAGCAGTTTAGTGGACAGGGGAAGTCAGCCCCAGCATTTT
d_call: -; v_call: TRBV7-2; clone_size: -; j_call: TRBJ2-7; cdr3_aa: CASSPRTAYEQYF; cdr3_nt: TGTGCCAGCAGCCCTCGGACAGCATACGAGCAGTACTTC
d_call: TRBD1; v_call: TRBV9; clone_size: -; j_call: TRBJ1-2; cdr3_aa: CASSLSGAKGQGSYTF; cdr3_nt: TGTGCCAGCAGCCTCAGCGGGGCTAAGGGACAGGGGAGCTACACCTTC
d_call: -; v_call: TRBV29-1; clone_size: -; j_call: TRBJ2-5; cdr3_aa: CSVRGAETQYF; cdr3_nt: TGCAGCGTAAGGGGCGCGGAGACCCAGTACTTC
d_call: TRBD2; v_call: TRBV5-1; clone_size: -; j_call: TRBJ2-5; cdr3_aa: CASSLVGGKETQYF; cdr3_nt: TGCGCCAGCAGCTTGGTGGGGGGGAAGGAGACCCAGTACTTC
d_call: -; v_call: TRBV4-2; clone_size: -; j_call: TRBJ2-7; cdr3_aa: CASSQVIASSYEQYF; cdr3_nt: TGTGCCAGCAGCCAAGTCATAGCGAGCTCCTACGAGCAGTACTTC
d_call: -; v_call: TRBV5-6; clone_size: -; j_call: TRBJ2-7; cdr3_aa: CASSSTEDEQYF; cdr3_nt: TGTGCCAGCAGCTCGACCGAGGACGAGCAGTACTTC
d_call: -; v_call: TRBV6-5; clone_size: -; j_call: TRBJ1-1; cdr3_aa: CASSYGQWYPTEAFF; cdr3_nt: TGTGCCAGCAGTTACGGTCAATGGTACCCCACTGAAGCTTTCTTT
d_call: -; v_call: TRBV5-8; clone_size: -; j_call: TRBJ2-3; cdr3_aa: CASSLGISTDTQYF; cdr3_nt: TGTGCCAGCAGCTTGGGTATTAGCACAGATACGCAGTATTTT
d_call: TRBD1; v_call: TRBV10-3; clone_size: -; j_call: TRBJ2-7; cdr3_aa: CAIPQGSFEQYF; cdr3_nt: TGTGCCATCCCACAGGGGTCTTTCGAGCAGTACTTC
d_call: TRBD1; v_call: TRBV19; clone_size: few; j_call: TRBJ1-1; cdr3_aa: CASSERDRDEEAFF; cdr3_nt: TGTGCCAGTAGTGAGCGCGACAGGGACGAGGAAGCTTTCTTT
d_call: -; v_call: TRBV6-5; clone_size: -; j_call: TRBJ1-1; cdr3_aa: CASSYSPRGNTEAFF; cdr3_nt: TGTGCCAGCAGTTACTCCCCGAGGGGGAACACTGAAGCTTTCTTT
d_call: -; v_call: TRBV5-1; clone_size: -; j_call: TRBJ2-2; cdr3_aa: CASSRRDTTAGTGELFF; cdr3_nt: TGCGCCAGCAGTCGCCGGGACACTACGGCAGGGACCGGGGAGCTGTTTTTT
d_call: -; v_call: TRBV25-1; clone_size: -; j_call: TRBJ1-1; cdr3_aa: CASSRGGRFTEAFF; cdr3_nt: TGTGCCAGCAGCAGGGGTGGAAGGTTCACTGAAGCTTTCTTT
d_call: -; v_call: TRBV5-6; clone_size: -; j_call: TRBJ1-2; cdr3_aa: CASSLDWESYTF; cdr3_nt: TGTGCCAGCAGCTTGGACTGGGAGAGCTACACCTTC
d_call: -; v_call: TRBV30; clone_size: once; j_call: TRBJ1-1; cdr3_aa: CAWRAAPRPNTEAFF; cdr3_nt: TGTGCCTGGAGGGCGGCTCCCAGGCCTAACACTGAAGCTTTCTTT
d_call: -; v_call: TRBV27; clone_size: -; j_call: TRBJ2-7; cdr3_aa: CASSSHVLANEQYF; cdr3_nt: TGTGCCAGCAGTTCTCACGTACTAGCTAACGAGCAGTACTTC
d_call: TRBD1; v_call: TRBV5-6; clone_size: -; j_call: TRBJ2-7; cdr3_aa: CASSGTGGSYEQYF; cdr3_nt: TGTGCCAGCAGCGGAACAGGGGGCTCGTACGAGCAGTACTTC
d_call: -; v_call: TRBV19; clone_size: -; j_call: TRBJ2-3; cdr3_aa: CASRTALDSSTDTQYF; cdr3_nt: TGTGCCAGTAGGACAGCTCTCGACTCTAGCACAGATACGCAGTATTTT
d_call: -; v_call: TRBV4-3; clone_size: -; j_call: TRBJ2-3; cdr3_aa: CASSQQLSPGGGLTDTQYF; cdr3_nt: TGCGCCAGCAGCCAACAATTATCTCCAGGAGGGGGACTCACAGATACGCAGTATTTT
d_call: -; v_call: TRBV5-1; clone_size: -; j_call: TRBJ1-1; cdr3_aa: CASSLAWGNTEAFF; cdr3_nt: TGCGCCAGCAGCTTGGCCTGGGGGAACACTGAAGCTTTCTTT
d_call: -; v_call: TRBV2; clone_size: -; j_call: TRBJ1-6; cdr3_aa: CATGGDYNSPLHF; cdr3_nt: TGTGCCACCGGGGGCGACTATAATTCACCCCTCCACTTT
d_call: -; v_call: TRBV28; clone_size: -; j_call: TRBJ2-5; cdr3_aa: CASSHRPTPLKQETQYF; cdr3_nt: TGTGCCAGCAGTCATCGACCGACCCCATTGAAGCAAGAGACCCAGTACTTC
d_call: -; v_call: TRBV9; clone_size: -; j_call: TRBJ2-5; cdr3_aa: CASSGGYQETQYF; cdr3_nt: TGTGCCAGCAGCGGGGGATATCAAGAGACCCAGTACTTC
d_call: TRBD2; v_call: TRBV7-2; clone_size: -; j_call: TRBJ2-1; cdr3_aa: CASSFPGGEQFF; cdr3_nt: TGTGCCAGCAGCTTTCCGGGAGGGGAGCAGTTCTTC
d_call: TRBD1; v_call: TRBV27; clone_size: -; j_call: TRBJ2-5; cdr3_aa: CASKLEGAQETQYF; cdr3_nt: TGTGCCAGCAAACTAGAGGGGGCCCAAGAGACCCAGTACTTC
d_call: -; v_call: TRBV19; clone_size: once; j_call: TRBJ2-7; cdr3_aa: CASSIGGGQGFYEQYF; cdr3_nt: TGTGCCAGTAGTATCGGCGGCGGGCAGGGGTTTTACGAGCAGTACTTC
d_call: -; v_call: TRBV7-9; clone_size: -; j_call: TRBJ2-7; cdr3_aa: CASSLEVREQYF; cdr3_nt: TGTGCCAGCAGCTTAGAGGTGAGGGAGCAGTACTTC
d_call: -; v_call: TRBV27; clone_size: -; j_call: TRBJ1-1; cdr3_aa: CASSLYGRAYLNTEAFF; cdr3_nt: TGTGCCAGCAGTTTATACGGCAGGGCTTATTTGAACACTGAAGCTTTCTTT
d_call: TRBD1; v_call: TRBV4-3; clone_size: -; j_call: TRBJ2-7; cdr3_aa: CASSDDRGSSYEQYF; cdr3_nt: TGCGCCAGCAGCGACGACAGGGGATCATCCTACGAGCAGTACTTC
d_call: -; v_call: TRBV6-5; clone_size: -; j_call: TRBJ2-5; cdr3_aa: CASSPSRARETQYF; cdr3_nt: TGTGCCAGCAGCCCTAGTAGGGCTAGGGAGACCCAGTACTTC
d_call: -; v_call: TRBV6-5; clone_size: -; j_call: TRBJ2-7; cdr3_aa: CASSYGQRNEQYF; cdr3_nt: TGTGCCAGCAGTTATGGCCAGCGCAACGAGCAGTACTTC
d_call: TRBD1; v_call: TRBV29-1; clone_size: -; j_call: TRBJ1-2; cdr3_aa: CSVTGLYGYTF; cdr3_nt: TGCAGCGTGACAGGGCTCTATGGCTACACCTTC
d_call: -; v_call: TRBV7-9; clone_size: -; j_call: TRBJ2-5; cdr3_aa: CASSFKRTEQETQYF; cdr3_nt: TGTGCCAGCAGCTTTAAACGGACAGAGCAAGAGACCCAGTACTTC
d_call: -; v_call: TRBV6-5; clone_size: -; j_call: TRBJ1-5; cdr3_aa: CASSHTNQPQHF; cdr3_nt: TGTGCCAGCAGTCATACCAATCAGCCCCAGCATTTT
d_call: -; v_call: TRBV6-5; clone_size: few; j_call: TRBJ1-1; cdr3_aa: CASSSPGRGTEAFF; cdr3_nt: TGTGCCAGCAGCTCACCGGGACGTGGGACTGAAGCTTTCTTT
d_call: -; v_call: TRBV15; clone_size: -; j_call: TRBJ1-2; cdr3_aa: CATSAAGYGYTF; cdr3_nt: TGTGCCACCAGCGCCGCGGGTTATGGCTACACCTTC
d_call: TRBD1; v_call: TRBV18; clone_size: -; j_call: TRBJ1-1; cdr3_aa: CASSSDRVGMGTEAFF; cdr3_nt: TGTGCCAGCTCATCCGACAGGGTAGGGATGGGGACTGAAGCTTTCTTT
d_call: -; v_call: TRBV2; clone_size: -; j_call: TRBJ2-2; cdr3_aa: CASSHTSEGPNTGELFF; cdr3_nt: TGTGCCAGCAGCCACACCTCCGAGGGGCCGAACACCGGGGAGCTGTTTTTT
d_call: -; v_call: TRBV30; clone_size: -; j_call: TRBJ2-7; cdr3_aa: CAWSVSTASSYEQYF; cdr3_nt: TGTGCCTGGAGTGTAAGCACGGCAAGCTCCTACGAGCAGTACTTC
d_call: TRBD1; v_call: TRBV4-1; clone_size: -; j_call: TRBJ2-7; cdr3_aa: CASSQWTGYEQYF; cdr3_nt: TGCGCCAGCAGCCAATGGACAGGCTACGAGCAGTACTTC
d_call: -; v_call: TRBV6-6; clone_size: once; j_call: TRBJ2-7; cdr3_aa: CASSYRGSTYEQYF; cdr3_nt: TGTGCCAGCAGTTACCGGGGCAGCACCTACGAGCAGTACTTC
d_call: -; v_call: TRBV4-2; clone_size: -; j_call: TRBJ2-5; cdr3_aa: CASSQDPRRETQYF; cdr3_nt: TGTGCCAGCAGCCAAGATCCTAGGAGAGAGACCCAGTACTTC
d_call: TRBD2; v_call: TRBV30; clone_size: -; j_call: TRBJ2-3; cdr3_aa: CAWSRQRGGLDTQYF; cdr3_nt: TGTGCCTGGAGTCGTCAGCGGGGGGGCCTGGATACGCAGTATTTT
d_call: TRBD1; v_call: TRBV12-5; clone_size: -; j_call: TRBJ2-3; cdr3_aa: CASGPSKQGASSTDTQYF; cdr3_nt: TGTGCTAGTGGACCGAGTAAACAGGGGGCGAGTAGCACAGATACGCAGTATTTT
d_call: -; v_call: TRBV5-4; clone_size: -; j_call: TRBJ1-4; cdr3_aa: CASSLGGEGKEKLFF; cdr3_nt: TGTGCCAGCAGCTTGGGGGGGGAGGGTAAGGAAAAACTGTTTTTT
d_call: TRBD1; v_call: TRBV5-5; clone_size: -; j_call: TRBJ2-7; cdr3_aa: CASRRTGSYEQYF; cdr3_nt: TGTGCCAGCAGGCGGACAGGGTCCTACGAGCAGTACTTC
d_call: TRBD1; v_call: TRBV2; clone_size: -; j_call: TRBJ1-5; cdr3_aa: CASRDRGSNQPQHF; cdr3_nt: TGTGCCAGCAGAGACAGGGGGAGCAATCAGCCCCAGCATTTT
d_call: -; v_call: TRBV7-9; clone_size: -; j_call: TRBJ1-6; cdr3_aa: CASSAQGQLNSPLHF; cdr3_nt: TGTGCCAGCAGCGCACAGGGCCAGCTTAATTCACCCCTCCACTTT
d_call: TRBD2; v_call: TRBV25-1; clone_size: -; j_call: TRBJ2-3; cdr3_aa: CASSETGGADTQYF; cdr3_nt: TGTGCCAGCAGTGAGACCGGGGGGGCAGATACGCAGTATTTT
d_call: -; v_call: TRBV18; clone_size: -; j_call: TRBJ2-7; cdr3_aa: CASSPGGRTGRYEQYF; cdr3_nt: TGTGCCAGCTCACCAGGGGGCCGGACTGGGCGCTACGAGCAGTACTTC